The table lists the clone carrying this T cell receptor (beta chain) with a few counts. Its specificity is unknown. Germline V lookup: CDR1 SGDLS, CDR2 YYNGEE. Trimming cost V 4 bases and J 4 bases; bases outside gene matches: 6. There are 16 residues in the CDR3. The data were taken from a study of T cell clonotyping in hematopoietic cell transplantation. In the study overall: Recipients' pretransplant samples followed cytoreduction. Regarding the study as a whole: Recipient TCR diversity dropped after transplant; expanded clonotypes rose from day 30 to 180. Cells were unsorted, so CD4 and CD8 contributions were not separated.

Profiling relied on immunoSEQ multiplex PCR, and the TCRdb table lists in-frame clones only, not all of them. Of approximately 19,000 clones in the sample, approximately 85% were seen once. This sample's time point: recipient sample about 28 days before transplant, after cytoreduction. The sequenced sample was peripheral blood mononuclear cells, obtained before stem cell transplant. This sequence was found in a man aged 50-60 years with acute myeloid leukemia. Some clones in this sample may be carry-over from other donors' samples. The gene calls are TRBV9 and TRBJ2-1; 12 nucleotides agree with TRBD2. DNA for the CDR3: TGTGCCAGCAGCTTTGGACTAGCGGGGAAATACAATGAGCAGTTCTTC. It is translated as CASSFGLAGKYNEQFF.